This T cell receptor (beta chain) came from a study of T-cell memory formation after mild COVID-19. Overall study results and limits: Day 15 to 85 contracting clones showed balanced CD4/CD8; later expanders leaned CD4+.

Germline V gene data show CDR1 as SGHVS and CDR2 as FNYEAQ. Trimming shortened V by 1 base and J by 0 bases, and 11 bases separated the two germline ends. CDR3 length: 16 residues. Details on this clonotype: Its antigen is unknown.

Constant-segment-primed 5'RACE gave TCR alpha and TCR beta cDNA libraries with sample barcodes and UMIs. TCRdb re-called the 5' RACE reads with MiXCR, one entry per CDR3 protein. The sample includes over 150,000 distinct CDR3 sequences, roughly 23% of them seen just once. Sequenced sample: PBMCs or a T cell subset sorted from them (not recorded which). This receptor was obtained from an adult woman who had mild COVID-19 (a few samples of this study predate the infection). Cell type and time point are not known. The chain couples TRBV7-6 to TRBJ2-3; D remains unclear. CDR3 in amino acids: CASSLVVETSTDTQYF. The CDR3 nucleotides read TGTGCCAGCAGCTTAGTAGTGGAGACTAGCACAGATACGCAGTATTTT. The complete variable domain, with remaining parts taken from reference TRBV7-6 and TRBJ2-3, reads GAGVSQSPRYKVTKRGQDVALRCDPISGHVSLYWYRQALGQGPEFLTYFNYEAQQDKSGLPNDRFSAERPEGSISTLTIQRTEQRDSAMYRCASSLVVETSTDTQYFGPGTRLTVL.